This T cell receptor beta chain was sequenced during a study of identical twins. TCRdb reprocessed the 5' RACE reads via MiXCR and lists one record per CDR3 protein. The sample shows roughly 1,500,000 distinct CDR3 sequences, roughly 35% of them seen only once. This CDR3 spans 14 amino acids. J gave up 11 bases and V 2 bases, and 12 bases lay outside the gene matches. CDR1 SGHDT and CDR2 YYEEEE come from the germline V gene. The specimen sequenced was cord blood. The receptor's source is a newborn girl in good health. This chain connects TRBV5-6 to TRBJ2-5, with 7 bases that match TRBD2. The CDR3 coding sequence is TGTGCCAGCAGCTTCCGGACTAGTCGAAGTTCGCAGTACTTC. This sequence encodes CASSFRTSRSSQYF. Full variable domain (missing parts from reference TRBV5-6 and TRBJ2-5): DAGVTQSPTHLIKTRGQQVTLRCSPKSGHDTVSWYQQALGQGPQFIFQYYEEEERQRGNFPDRFSGHQFPNYSSELNVNALLLGDSALYLCASSFRTSRSSQYFGPGTRLLVL.